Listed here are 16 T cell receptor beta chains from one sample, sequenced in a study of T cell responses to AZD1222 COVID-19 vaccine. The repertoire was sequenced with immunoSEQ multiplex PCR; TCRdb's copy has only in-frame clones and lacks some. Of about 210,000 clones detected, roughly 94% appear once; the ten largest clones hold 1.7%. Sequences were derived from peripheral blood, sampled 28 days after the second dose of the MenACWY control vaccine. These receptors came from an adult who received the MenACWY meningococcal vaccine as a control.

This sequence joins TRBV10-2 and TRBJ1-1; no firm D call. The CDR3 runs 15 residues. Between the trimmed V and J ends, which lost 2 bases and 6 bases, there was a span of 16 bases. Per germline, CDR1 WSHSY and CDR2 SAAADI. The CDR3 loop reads CASSETRAASSEAFF. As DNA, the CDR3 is TGCGCCAGCAGTGAGACCCGGGCGGCCAGCTCTGAAGCTTTCTTT.

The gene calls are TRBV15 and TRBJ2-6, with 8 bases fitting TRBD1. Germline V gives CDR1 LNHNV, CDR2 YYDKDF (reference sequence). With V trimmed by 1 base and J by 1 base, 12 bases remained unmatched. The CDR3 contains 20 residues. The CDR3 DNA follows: TGTGCCACCAGCAGAGCCGATAACAGGGGGTATCGTTCTGGGGCCAACGTCCTGACTTTC. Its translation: CATSRADNRGYRSGANVLTF.

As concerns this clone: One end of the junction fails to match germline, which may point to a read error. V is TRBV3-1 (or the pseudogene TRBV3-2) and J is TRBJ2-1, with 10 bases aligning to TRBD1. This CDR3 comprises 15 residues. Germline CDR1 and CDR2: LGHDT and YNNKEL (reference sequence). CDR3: CASRQGQGAYNEQFF. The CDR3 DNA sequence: TGTGCCAGCAGACAAGGACAGGGGGCCTACAATGAGCAGTTCTTC.

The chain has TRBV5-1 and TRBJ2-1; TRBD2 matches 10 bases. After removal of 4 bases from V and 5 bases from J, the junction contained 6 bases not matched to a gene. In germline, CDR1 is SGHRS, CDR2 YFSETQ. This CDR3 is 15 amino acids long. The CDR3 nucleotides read TGCGCCAGCAGCACCGGGACTAGCGCCGACAATGAGCAGTTCTTC. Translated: CASSTGTSADNEQFF.

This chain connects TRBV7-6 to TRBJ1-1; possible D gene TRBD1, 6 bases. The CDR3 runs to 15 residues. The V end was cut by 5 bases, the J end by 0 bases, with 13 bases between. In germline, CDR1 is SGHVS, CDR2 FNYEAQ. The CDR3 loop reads CASSPSGQMNTEAFF. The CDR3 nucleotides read TGTGCCAGCAGCCCATCAGGACAGATGAACACTGAAGCTTTCTTT.

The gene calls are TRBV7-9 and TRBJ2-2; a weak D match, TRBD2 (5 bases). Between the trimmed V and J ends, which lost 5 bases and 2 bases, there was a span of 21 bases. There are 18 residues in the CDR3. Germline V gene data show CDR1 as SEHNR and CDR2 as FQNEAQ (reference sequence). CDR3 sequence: CASSTARSRGRNTGELFF. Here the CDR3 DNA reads TGTGCCAGCAGCACCGCCCGTTCACGGGGAAGAAACACCGGGGAGCTGTTTTTT. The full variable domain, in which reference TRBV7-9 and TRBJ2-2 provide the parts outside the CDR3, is DTGVSQNPRHKITKRGQNVTFRCDPISEHNRLYWYRQTLGQGPEFLTYFQNEAQLEKSRLLSDRFSAERPKGSFSTLEIQRTEQGDSAMYLCASSTARSRGRNTGELFFGEGSRLTVL.

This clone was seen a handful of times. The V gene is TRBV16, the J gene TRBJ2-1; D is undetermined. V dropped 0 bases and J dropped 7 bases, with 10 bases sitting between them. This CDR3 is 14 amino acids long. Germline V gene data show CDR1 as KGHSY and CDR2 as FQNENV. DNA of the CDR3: TGTGCCAGCAGCCAATCCGTCAATTTTAATGAGCAGTTCTTC. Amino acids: CASSQSVNFNEQFF.

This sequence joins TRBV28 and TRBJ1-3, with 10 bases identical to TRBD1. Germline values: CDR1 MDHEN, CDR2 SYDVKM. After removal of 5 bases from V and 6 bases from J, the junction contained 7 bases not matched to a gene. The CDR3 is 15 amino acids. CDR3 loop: CASSIPGTGVNTIYF. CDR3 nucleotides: TGTGCCAGCAGTATCCCCGGGACAGGGGTAAACACCATATATTTT. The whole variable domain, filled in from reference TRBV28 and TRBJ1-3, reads DVKVTQSSRYLVKRTGEKVFLECVQDMDHENMFWYRQDPGLGLRLIYFSYDVKMKEKGDIPEGYSVSREKKERFSLILESASTNQTSMYLCASSIPGTGVNTIYFGEGSWLTVV.

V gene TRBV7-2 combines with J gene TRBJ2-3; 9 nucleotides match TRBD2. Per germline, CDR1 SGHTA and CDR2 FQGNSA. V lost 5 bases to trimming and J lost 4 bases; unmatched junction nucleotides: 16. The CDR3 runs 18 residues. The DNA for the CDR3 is TGTGCCAGCAGCCCCCAGGGGCGGGAGGGGGCAAGCCCAGATACGCAGTATTTT. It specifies CASSPQGREGASPDTQYF.

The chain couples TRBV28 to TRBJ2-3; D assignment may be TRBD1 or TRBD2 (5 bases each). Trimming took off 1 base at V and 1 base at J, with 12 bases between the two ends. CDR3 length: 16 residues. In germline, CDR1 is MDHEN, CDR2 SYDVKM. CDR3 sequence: CASSLLGESGTDTQYF. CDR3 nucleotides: TGTGCCAGCAGTTTATTGGGGGAATCGGGCACAGATACGCAGTATTTT.

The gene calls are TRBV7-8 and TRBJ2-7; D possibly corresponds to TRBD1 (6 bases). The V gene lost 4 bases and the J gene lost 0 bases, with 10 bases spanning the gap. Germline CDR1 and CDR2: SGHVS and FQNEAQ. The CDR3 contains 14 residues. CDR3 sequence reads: CASSSQGYSYEQYF. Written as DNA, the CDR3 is TGTGCCAGCAGCTCACAGGGCTACTCCTACGAGCAGTACTTC. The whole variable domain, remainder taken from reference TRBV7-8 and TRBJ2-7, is GAGVSQSPRYKVAKRGQDVALRCDPISGHVSLFWYQQALGQGPEFLTYFQNEAQLDKSGLPSDRFFAERPEGSVSTLKIQRTQQEDSAVYLCASSSQGYSYEQYFGPGTRLTVT.

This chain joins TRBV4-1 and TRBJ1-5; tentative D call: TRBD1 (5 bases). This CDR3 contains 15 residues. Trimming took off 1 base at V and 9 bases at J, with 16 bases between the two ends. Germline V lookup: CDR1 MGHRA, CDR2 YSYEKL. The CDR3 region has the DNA TGCGCCAGCAGCCAAGTAACAGACGGGGGACGGCCCCAGCATTTT. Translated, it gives CASSQVTDGGRPQHF.

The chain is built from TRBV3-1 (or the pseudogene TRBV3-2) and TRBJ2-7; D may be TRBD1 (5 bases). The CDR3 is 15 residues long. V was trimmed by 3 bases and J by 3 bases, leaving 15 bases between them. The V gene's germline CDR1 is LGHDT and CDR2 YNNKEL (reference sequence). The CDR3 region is CASSHTGQNLYEQYF. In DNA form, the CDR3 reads TGTGCCAGCAGCCATACAGGCCAGAACCTCTACGAGCAGTACTTC.

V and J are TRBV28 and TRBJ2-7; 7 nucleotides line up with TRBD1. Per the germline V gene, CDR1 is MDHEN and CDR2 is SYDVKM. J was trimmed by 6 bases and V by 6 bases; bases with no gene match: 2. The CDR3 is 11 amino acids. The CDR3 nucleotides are TGTGCCAGCAGAGACAGGGTCGAGCAGTACTTC. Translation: CASRDRVEQYF.

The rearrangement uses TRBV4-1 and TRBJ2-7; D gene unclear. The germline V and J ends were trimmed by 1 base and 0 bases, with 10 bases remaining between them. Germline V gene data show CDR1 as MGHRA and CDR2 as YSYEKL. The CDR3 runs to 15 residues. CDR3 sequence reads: CASSQAYPSSYEQYF. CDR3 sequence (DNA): TGCGCCAGCAGCCAAGCATACCCGAGCTCCTACGAGCAGTACTTC.

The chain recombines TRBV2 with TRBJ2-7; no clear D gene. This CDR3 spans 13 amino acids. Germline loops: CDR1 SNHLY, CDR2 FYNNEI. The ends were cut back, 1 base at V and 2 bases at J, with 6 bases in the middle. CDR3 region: CASSEGVTYEQYF. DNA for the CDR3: TGTGCCAGCAGTGAAGGGGTTACCTACGAGCAGTACTTC.